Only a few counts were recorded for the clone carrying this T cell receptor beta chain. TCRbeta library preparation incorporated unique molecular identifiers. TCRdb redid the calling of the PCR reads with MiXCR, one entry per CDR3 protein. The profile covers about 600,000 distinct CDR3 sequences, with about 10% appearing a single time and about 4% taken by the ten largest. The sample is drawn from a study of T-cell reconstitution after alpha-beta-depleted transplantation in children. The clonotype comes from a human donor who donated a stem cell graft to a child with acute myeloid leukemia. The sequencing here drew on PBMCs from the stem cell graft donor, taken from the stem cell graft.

This CDR3 reads CASSLIGRADTQYF. The CDR3 region has the DNA TGTGCCAGCAGCTTAATCGGGAGGGCAGATACGCAGTATTTT. The genes are TRBV7-3 and TRBJ2-3; TRBD2 matches 8 bases. The V gene's germline CDR1 is SGHTA and CDR2 FQGTGA. This CDR3 spans 14 amino acids. The junction had 1 base not matched to a gene; V was cut back by 1 base and J by 4 bases.